Included here is one T cell receptor beta chain sequence, with context. The data are from a study of blood T cell repertoires in COVID-19. About the study: Sites in the United States, Italy and Spain provided acute and convalescent COVID-19 samples. The cDNA or gDNA used as material had been derived from T cells, B-cell-depleted T cells, or PBMCs.

Authors' analysis steps: Amplification from reference gene primers served as the basis for estimated nucleated cell counts. Sequencing used immunoSEQ multiplex PCR; TCRdb keeps in-frame clones, though not all of them. V, J and clone size derive from that table, while D and trimming were established from the DNA sequence. Among around 140,000 clones listed, 60% to 85% were seen once. The ends were cut back, 4 bases at V and 0 bases at J, with 14 bases in the middle. The CDR3 runs 16 residues. CDR1 and CDR2 from the germline V gene are SGHRS and YFSETQ. The source of this sequence is a man over 45 with acute or convalescent COVID-19. J is TRBJ1-3 and V is TRBV5-1, with D possibly being TRBD1 (5 bases). Sequencing was done on a sample of peripheral blood. The DNA of the CDR3 is TGCGCCAGCAGCCTGGAGGGGCTGCGCTCTGGAAACACCATATATTTT. Protein sequence: CASSLEGLRSGNTIYF.